The rows below give T cell receptor beta chains drawn from one sample of a study of identical twins. TCRdb itself ran the 5' RACE reads through MiXCR, one entry per CDR3 protein. This repertoire shows 310,000 or so distinct CDR3 sequences, 8.5% to 9.5% found once; its top ten account for 7% to 8.5%. These data are also associated with another study on yellow fever vaccine responses in identical twins.

The sequenced sample was CD8+ T cells sorted from blood. The receptors were gathered from a woman younger than 35 in good health. The CDR3 runs from the conserved cysteine through the conserved F or W. The D gene is left open where the match is weak. Size is stated for part of the rows, as once, few or many counts, or as a class when the clone is expanded.

d_gene	v_gene	j_gene	abundance	CDR3aa	CDR3nt
-	TRBV7-9	TRBJ2-7	many	CASSDRFDEQYF	TGTGCCAGCAGCGACCGGTTCGACGAGCAGTACTTC
TRBD2	TRBV3-1	TRBJ2-2	-	CASSQDLRLAENTGELFF	TGTGCCAGCAGCCAAGATCTCCGACTAGCGGAGAACACCGGGGAGCTGTTTTTT
-	TRBV6-5	TRBJ1-5	many	CASSYEVGGNQPQHF	TGTGCCAGCAGTTACGAAGTGGGAGGCAATCAGCCCCAGCATTTT
-	TRBV11-2	TRBJ2-2	few	CASSFWGAGELFF	TGTGCCAGCAGCTTCTGGGGGGCGGGGGAGCTGTTTTTT
TRBD2	TRBV12-3/TRBV12-4	TRBJ2-1	-	CASRTSGRRYNEQFF	TGTGCCAGCAGGACTAGCGGGAGGCGCTACAATGAGCAGTTCTTC
TRBD2	TRBV11-2	TRBJ2-5	many	CASSLDPPPAGDPFRYQETQYF	TGTGCCAGCAGCTTAGATCCCCCCCCGGCGGGAGACCCGTTTAGGTACCAAGAGACCCAGTACTTC
-	TRBV27	TRBJ2-1	many	CASGRGLSEQFF	TGTGCCAGCGGTCGGGGCCTTAGCGAGCAGTTCTTC
TRBD2	TRBV29-1	TRBJ2-7	many	CSVEVPTSGRTYEQYF	TGCAGCGTTGAAGTCCCAACTAGCGGAAGAACCTACGAGCAGTACTTC
-	TRBV7-9	TRBJ2-3	-	CASSPPLVSTDTQYF	TGTGCCAGCAGCCCCCCCTTGGTTAGCACAGATACGCAGTATTTT
TRBD1	TRBV10-3	TRBJ2-7	many	CAISDPPGQGANEQYF	TGTGCCATCAGTGATCCTCCGGGACAGGGGGCCAACGAGCAGTACTTC
TRBD2	TRBV6-5	TRBJ2-5	few	CASSYSLAGALETQYF	TGTGCCAGCAGTTACTCTCTAGCGGGAGCGTTGGAGACCCAGTACTTC
-	TRBV10-3	TRBJ2-5	many	CASGHNQETQYF	TGTGCTTCAGGGCATAACCAAGAGACCCAGTACTTC
TRBD1	TRBV6-4	TRBJ2-1	many	CASSDSPTGGLEQFF	TGTGCCAGCAGTGACTCGCCCACAGGGGGCCTTGAGCAGTTCTTC
-	TRBV3-1	TRBJ2-6	few	CASSQFYSLDSGANVLTF	TGTGCCAGCAGCCAATTTTATTCTCTGGACTCTGGGGCCAACGTCCTGACTTTC
-	TRBV7-2	TRBJ2-1	few	CASSYIGTLSYNEQFF	TGTGCCAGCAGCTATATCGGGACGCTCTCCTACAATGAGCAGTTCTTC
TRBD1	TRBV7-9	TRBJ2-1	-	CASGQAWDNEQFF	TGTGCCAGCGGACAGGCCTGGGACAATGAGCAGTTCTTC
-	TRBV7-8	TRBJ2-1	few	CASSSRDGQHEQFF	TGTGCCAGCAGCTCCCGGGACGGCCAGCATGAGCAGTTCTTC
TRBD2	TRBV6-1	TRBJ2-3	-	CASRAELGLAVEDTQYF	TGTGCCAGCAGAGCCGAGTTAGGACTAGCTGTTGAGGATACGCAGTATTTT
TRBD2	TRBV6-1	TRBJ2-3	-	CASRPLAGGVADTQYF	TGTGCCAGCAGACCTCTAGCGGGGGGCGTGGCAGATACGCAGTATTTT
TRBD2	TRBV20-1	TRBJ2-7	many	CSARRTSGGNYEQYF	TGCAGTGCTCGCCGGACTAGCGGGGGAAACTACGAGCAGTACTTC
TRBD2	TRBV5-1	TRBJ2-3	many	CASGLAGAIADTQYF	TGCGCCAGCGGACTAGCGGGGGCGATAGCAGATACGCAGTATTTT
TRBD2	TRBV9	TRBJ2-7	few	CASSAGGGKQTEQYF	TGTGCCAGCAGCGCGGGGGGTGGGAAGCAGACTGAGCAGTACTTC